This section outlines one TCR beta chain sequence together with its context. The target antigen is unknown. This sample is part of a study of cytomegalovirus exposure and HLA in healthy donors. Study as a whole: Membership in the Caucasian-associated ancestry cluster was found for around 81% of approximately 380 genotyped donors.

Study-wide findings and caveats: TCR beta V segments were, for the most part, productive about 87% or about 30% of the time in an earlier analysis. Further analysis, carried out later, found HLA-associated TCR beta chains more clonally expanded than equally common other chains. The listing of 150 to 200 TCR beta chains classed them as cytomegalovirus-associated.

CDR1 is MDHEN, CDR2 SYDVKM, per germline. V lost 2 bases and J lost 3, with 13 bases in between. This CDR3 is built from 15 residues. Primers: 60 Vbeta forward and 13 Jbeta reverse. TCRdb's table, derived via immunoSEQ multiplex PCR, lists solely in-frame clones and lacks some. The sample carries hundreds of thousands of clones, approximately 79% recorded once. This receptor was obtained from a male donor in good health and CMV-seronegative. Source material: PBMCs. The chain joins TRBV28 to TRBJ1-2; D is unclear. CDR3 nucleotides: TGTGCCAGCAGTTTAGGAGGAAACACTGACTATGGCTACACCTTC. This translates into CASSLGGNTDYGYTF.